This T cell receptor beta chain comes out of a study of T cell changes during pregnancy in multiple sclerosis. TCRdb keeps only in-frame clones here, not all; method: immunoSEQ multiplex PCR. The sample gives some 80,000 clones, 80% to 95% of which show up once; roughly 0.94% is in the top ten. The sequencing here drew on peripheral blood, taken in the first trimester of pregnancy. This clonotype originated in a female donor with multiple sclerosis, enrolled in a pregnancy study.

CDR3 region: CASSSGLAILQETQYF. DNA of the CDR3: TGTGCCAGCAGCTCGGGACTAGCGATCCTTCAAGAGACCCAGTACTTC. The gene calls are TRBV7-2 and TRBJ2-5; 10 positions agree with TRBD2. The length of the CDR3 is 16 residues. V gave up 4 bases and J gave up 2 bases; unmatched junction bases: 7. CDR1 is SGHTA and CDR2 is FQGNSA in the germline V gene.